Listed below are T cell receptor beta chains from one sample, sequenced in a study of blood T cell repertoires in COVID-19. Method: immunoSEQ multiplex PCR; TCRdb's copy keeps in-frame clones and lacks some. The sample carries 200,000 to 250,000 clones, about nine tenths recorded once. Sequencing used peripheral blood. All receptors come from a man older than 75 with acute or convalescent COVID-19. Both conserved end residues are part of each CDR3. D genes are given only for firm matches. The listing skips clone size in some rows; elsewhere it reads once, few, many or a size class.

v_gene: TRBV28; d_gene: -; abundance: -; j_gene: TRBJ2-2; CDR3nt: TGTGCCAATAGGAGGAACACCGGGGAGCTGTTTTTT; CDR3aa: CANRRNTGELFF
v_gene: TRBV11-2; d_gene: -; abundance: few; j_gene: TRBJ2-4; CDR3nt: TGTGCCAGCAGCTTAGATCCAGGGACCAAAAACATTCAGTACTTC; CDR3aa: CASSLDPGTKNIQYF
v_gene: TRBV5-1; d_gene: TRBD1; abundance: -; j_gene: TRBJ2-3; CDR3nt: TGCGCCAGCAGCTACGGACAGGGCAGCACAGATACGCAGTATTTT; CDR3aa: CASSYGQGSTDTQYF
v_gene: TRBV19; d_gene: -; abundance: -; j_gene: TRBJ2-7; CDR3nt: TGTGCCAGTAGTACAACCTCTACAGGGAACGAGCAGTACTTC; CDR3aa: CASSTTSTGNEQYF
v_gene: TRBV28; d_gene: -; abundance: -; j_gene: TRBJ1-2; CDR3nt: TGTGCCAGCAGTTCCGCCAACAGGGTTCACTATGGCTACACCTTC; CDR3aa: CASSSANRVHYGYTF
v_gene: TRBV10-3; d_gene: TRBD1; abundance: few; j_gene: TRBJ1-1; CDR3nt: TGTGCCATCAGTGAGTCGGGACAGGGGAACACTGAAGCTTTCTTT; CDR3aa: CAISESGQGNTEAFF
v_gene: TRBV5-1; d_gene: TRBD2; abundance: -; j_gene: TRBJ2-5; CDR3nt: TGCGCCAGCAGACCCCGGGGATTGCGGGAGGGCCAGGAGACCCAGTACTTC; CDR3aa: CASRPRGLREGQETQYF
v_gene: TRBV5-1; d_gene: TRBD1; abundance: -; j_gene: TRBJ1-1; CDR3nt: TGCGCCAGCAGCGTCGGGACAGGGGGCCTTCGGACTGAAGCTTTCTTT; CDR3aa: CASSVGTGGLRTEAFF
v_gene: TRBV11-2; d_gene: TRBD1; abundance: -; j_gene: TRBJ2-5; CDR3nt: TGTGCCAGCAGCTTGACGGGACAGGGCCGGGAGACCCAGTACTTC; CDR3aa: CASSLTGQGRETQYF
v_gene: TRBV5-1; d_gene: -; abundance: -; j_gene: TRBJ2-7; CDR3nt: TGCGCCAGCAGCCGAACAGGGTTCGGCTCCTACGAGCAGTACTTC; CDR3aa: CASSRTGFGSYEQYF
v_gene: TRBV19; d_gene: -; abundance: -; j_gene: TRBJ2-5; CDR3nt: TGTGCCAGTAGGAGGGCGAGACAGGTCCAAGAGACCCAGTACTTC; CDR3aa: CASRRARQVQETQYF
v_gene: TRBV18; d_gene: TRBD2; abundance: -; j_gene: TRBJ2-2; CDR3nt: TGTGCCAGCTCACCCCGGGGACTAGCGGGAGCGAACACCGGGGAGCTGTTTTTT; CDR3aa: CASSPRGLAGANTGELFF
v_gene: TRBV6-5; d_gene: TRBD1; abundance: -; j_gene: TRBJ2-1; CDR3nt: TGTGCCAGCAGTTCCTACGACAGGGACAATGAGCAGTTCTTC; CDR3aa: CASSSYDRDNEQFF
v_gene: TRBV27; d_gene: TRBD1; abundance: once; j_gene: TRBJ1-3; CDR3nt: TGTGCCAGCAGGACGATAGCCGGGACAGACTCTGGAAACACCATATATTTT; CDR3aa: CASRTIAGTDSGNTIYF
v_gene: TRBV5-1; d_gene: -; abundance: -; j_gene: TRBJ2-5; CDR3nt: TGCGCCAGCAGATCGACTGGACAAGAGACCCAGTACTTC; CDR3aa: CASRSTGQETQYF
v_gene: TRBV28; d_gene: TRBD1; abundance: -; j_gene: TRBJ1-5; CDR3nt: TGTGCCAGCAGACTCGAGGGGGCTAGGAATCAGCCCCAGCATTTT; CDR3aa: CASRLEGARNQPQHF
v_gene: TRBV18; d_gene: -; abundance: -; j_gene: TRBJ2-7; CDR3nt: TGTGCCAGCTCACCACCGGGGGCGGGGGCCCTTTCCTACGAGCAGTACTTC; CDR3aa: CASSPPGAGALSYEQYF
v_gene: TRBV24-1; d_gene: -; abundance: -; j_gene: TRBJ2-2; CDR3nt: TGTGCCACCAGTACCGGGGCGAACACCGGGGAGCTGTTTTTT; CDR3aa: CATSTGANTGELFF
v_gene: TRBV18; d_gene: -; abundance: few; j_gene: TRBJ2-1; CDR3nt: TGTGCCAGCTCACCACAAGTTTCTAACTCCTACAATGAGCAGTTCTTC; CDR3aa: CASSPQVSNSYNEQFF
v_gene: TRBV6-5; d_gene: TRBD1; abundance: -; j_gene: TRBJ1-4; CDR3nt: TGTGCGACCCGGGACAGGGGGCAGAGTGAAAAACTGTTTTTT; CDR3aa: CATRDRGQSEKLFF
v_gene: TRBV3-1/TRBV3-2; d_gene: -; abundance: -; j_gene: TRBJ1-1; CDR3nt: TGTGCCAGCAGCCAAGATATCGTGGGCAGGACTGAAGCTTTCTTT; CDR3aa: CASSQDIVGRTEAFF
v_gene: TRBV18; d_gene: TRBD1; abundance: -; j_gene: TRBJ1-1; CDR3nt: TGTGCCAGCTCACCACGGACAGGGGGCACTGAAGCTTTCTTT; CDR3aa: CASSPRTGGTEAFF
v_gene: TRBV5-1; d_gene: -; abundance: -; j_gene: TRBJ1-1; CDR3nt: TGCGCCAGCAGCTTATCGGCCGGCGGCGGCGAAGCTTTCTTT; CDR3aa: CASSLSAGGGEAFF
v_gene: TRBV5-1; d_gene: TRBD2; abundance: -; j_gene: TRBJ2-3; CDR3nt: TGCGCCAGCAACCCTAGCGGGAGGGAAGGGGATACGCAGTATTTT; CDR3aa: CASNPSGREGDTQYF
v_gene: TRBV7-2; d_gene: -; abundance: -; j_gene: TRBJ2-1; CDR3nt: TGTGCCAGCAGCCCTGGGACTTACAATGAGCAGTTCTTC; CDR3aa: CASSPGTYNEQFF
v_gene: TRBV30; d_gene: -; abundance: once; j_gene: TRBJ1-5; CDR3nt: TGTGCCTGGAGTGAGGCAGGGTTCAATCAGCCCCAGCATTTT; CDR3aa: CAWSEAGFNQPQHF
v_gene: TRBV30; d_gene: TRBD1; abundance: -; j_gene: TRBJ1-6; CDR3nt: TGTGCCTGTGGACAGGGGAATTCACCCCTCCACTTT; CDR3aa: CACGQGNSPLHF
v_gene: TRBV19; d_gene: TRBD1; abundance: few; j_gene: TRBJ2-5; CDR3nt: TGTGCCAGTAGTAGACAGGGGTCGACCCAGTACTTC; CDR3aa: CASSRQGSTQYF
v_gene: TRBV10-3; d_gene: TRBD2; abundance: -; j_gene: TRBJ2-3; CDR3nt: TGTGCCATCAGTCCAGGACTAGCCCACACAGATACGCAGTATTTT; CDR3aa: CAISPGLAHTDTQYF
v_gene: TRBV5-4; d_gene: TRBD2; abundance: -; j_gene: TRBJ2-3; CDR3nt: TGTGCCAGCAGCGCCACTAGCGGGAGGGTCGGAGATACGCAGTATTTT; CDR3aa: CASSATSGRVGDTQYF